These 19 T cell receptor beta chains were all obtained from the same sample, sequenced in a study of cytomegalovirus exposure and HLA in healthy donors. PCR used 60 Vbeta primers and 13 Jbeta primers. The table came from immunoSEQ multiplex PCR; TCRdb's copy has only in-frame clones and leaves some out. The repertoire consists of 160,000 or so clones, with 65% to 85% occurring once and the leading ten covering about 6.3%. The sequencing input was PBMCs. The receptors shown here come from a male donor in good health and CMV-seropositive.

CDR3 protein: CASSQGYSGVSSYEQYF. In DNA form, the CDR3 reads TGTGCCAGCAGCCAAGGGTATAGCGGGGTGAGCTCCTACGAGCAGTACTTC. The chain recombines TRBV14 with TRBJ2-7; TRBD2 aligns across 8 bases. V shed 1 base and J 0 bases; nucleotides not matched to a gene: 8. The CDR3 length is 17 residues. The V gene's germline CDR1 is SGHDN and CDR2 FVKESK.

This chain joins TRBV10-3 and TRBJ2-1; tentatively, D is TRBD2 (6 bases). V was trimmed by 5 bases and J by 0 bases, leaving 11 bases between them. Germline V gene data show CDR1 as ENHRY and CDR2 as SYGVKD. This CDR3 comprises 15 residues. CDR3 protein: CAISPSESSYNEQFF. Written as DNA, the CDR3 is TGTGCCATCAGTCCTAGCGAGAGCTCCTACAATGAGCAGTTCTTC.

The CDR3: CATRSSGSPYNEQFF. The CDR3, as DNA: TGTGCCACCCGATCTAGCGGGAGTCCCTACAATGAGCAGTTCTTC. V and J are TRBV15 and TRBJ2-1; TRBD2 aligns across 10 bases. CDR1 is LNHNV, CDR2 YYDKDF, per germline (reference sequence). The CDR3 length is 15 residues. With V trimmed by 8 bases and J by 2 bases, 6 bases remained unmatched.

The chain recombines TRBV12-5 with TRBJ1-5, with D tentatively TRBD1 (5 bases). This CDR3 contains 15 residues. V was pared by 6 bases and J by 9 bases, with 21 bases between. The germline CDR1 and CDR2 sequences are LGHNT and FRNRAP. The CDR3 is CASGDRPGLGLPQHF. DNA for the CDR3: TGTGCTAGTGGCGACAGACCGGGCCTAGGATTGCCCCAGCATTTT.

A note on this clone: Germline is not matched at one junction end, which may reflect a read error. This chain uses TRBV7-7 with TRBJ2-3; D perhaps matches TRBD1 (6 bases). Germline values: CDR1 SSHAT, CDR2 FNYEAQ (reference sequence). This CDR3 comprises 13 residues. CDR3 region: CASSRGPTDTQYF. DNA of the CDR3: TGTGCTAGCAGCAGGGGCCCCACAGATACGCAGTATTTT.

As for this clone: One junction end does not reproduce the germline sequence, and a read error may be involved. The V gene is TRBV10-3, the J gene TRBJ2-1, with 8 bases lining up with TRBD2. The CDR3 totals 15 residues. CDR1 and CDR2 from the germline V gene are ENHRY and SYGVKD. The CDR3 reads CAISQSPGGPEEQFF. CDR3 sequence (DNA): TGTGCCATCAGTCAGTCACCGGGAGGGCCGGAGGAGCAGTTCTTC.

This clone was detected only once. CDR3 coding DNA: TGTGCCAGTAGTATCAACCCTCGGGATACGCAGTATTTT. Its protein product is CASSINPRDTQYF. This chain links TRBV19 with TRBJ2-3; D uncertain. Germline V CDR1 and CDR2: LNHDA, SQIVND (reference sequence). V was pared by 3 bases and J by 6 bases, with 10 bases between. This CDR3 is 13 amino acids long.

The chain recombines TRBV7-3 with TRBJ2-7; tentatively, D is TRBD2 (7 bases). CDR3 length equals 14 residues. The V gene's germline CDR1 is SGHTA and CDR2 FQGTGA. V was shortened by 5 bases and J by 2 bases, with 13 bases between the two germline ends. As DNA, the CDR3 is TGTGCCAGCAGCCGGGCCGGGGGGCCCTACGAGCAGTACTTC. It translates to CASSRAGGPYEQYF.

CDR3 sequence reads: CASSLELAAYNEQFF. In DNA, the CDR3 is TGCGCCAGCAGCCTTGAACTAGCGGCCTACAATGAGCAGTTCTTC. The V and J genes are TRBV4-3 and TRBJ2-1; 8 bases fit TRBD2. V was clipped by 4 bases and J by 2 bases; unmatched bases: 4. CDR3 size: 15 residues. The germline CDR1 and CDR2 sequences are LGHNA and YSLEER.

V and J are TRBV29-1 and TRBJ2-7; the D gene is possibly TRBD1 (8 bases). Trimming took off 7 bases at V and 4 bases at J, with 23 bases between the two ends. This CDR3 is built from 15 residues. Germline lookup yields CDR1 SQVTM and CDR2 ANQGSEA. In nucleotides, the CDR3 is TGCAGCGCCGGGGGGACAGGCCCTGGAAGTTACGAGCAGTACTTC. As protein: CSAGGTGPGSYEQYF.

V is TRBV11-2 and J is TRBJ1-1; D uncertain. CDR1 and CDR2 from the germline V gene are SGHAT and FQNNGV. The CDR3 has 14 residues. V shed 2 bases and J shed 1 base, with 8 bases lying between them. CDR3 in DNA: TGTGCCAGCAGCTTATGGCGAGGGAACACTGAAGCTTTCTTT. Its protein is CASSLWRGNTEAFF.

Of note for this clone: An end of the junction differs from the germline gene, which may be a read error. The sample carries other DNA sequences with the same CDR3. The V and J genes are TRBV11-2 and TRBJ1-2; D is ambiguous. CDR3 length: 15 residues. Germline CDR1 and CDR2: SGHAT and FQNNGV. The CDR3 DNA is TGTGCCAGCAGCTTATCCGGAGGGAGTCTATATGGCTACACCTTT. Its protein is CASSLSGGSLYGYTF. Using reference TRBV11-2 and TRBJ1-2 for the parts outside the CDR3, the full variable domain is EAGVAQSPRYKIIEKRQSVAFWCNPISGHATLYWYQQILGQGPKLLIQFQNNGVVDDSQLPKDRFSAERLKGVDSTLKIQPAKLEDSAVYLCASSLSGGSLYGYTFGSGTRLTVV.

The J gene is TRBJ1-5, the V gene TRBV30, with D possibly matching TRBD1 (5 bases). The CDR3 runs to 14 residues. Germline CDR1 and CDR2: GTSNPN and SVGIG (reference sequence). Trimming removed 5 bases at V and 0 bases at J, with 11 bases between. CDR3 bases: TGTGCCTGGGACAGACAGTATAGCAATCAGCCCCAGCATTTT. This translates into CAWDRQYSNQPQHF. Based on the CDR3 plus reference TRBV30 and TRBJ1-5, the full variable domain is SQTIHQWPATLVQPVGSPLSLECTVEGTSNPNLYWYRQAAGRGLQLLFYSVGIGQISSEVPQNLSASRPQDRQFILSSKKLLLSDSGFYLCAWDRQYSNQPQHFGDGTRLSIL.

DNA of the CDR3: TGTGCCAGTAGTACCGCCAGGGGGCAGGGCGGGGAGCTGTTTTTT. Encoded protein: CASSTARGQGGELFF. The chain has TRBV19 and TRBJ2-2; 8 positions agree with TRBD1. This CDR3 region has 15 residues. CDR1 and CDR2 (germline): LNHDA, SQIVND (reference sequence). J gave up 7 bases and V 4 bases, and 8 bases lay outside the gene matches.

This clone was counted between two and nine times. The gene calls are TRBV5-1 and TRBJ2-3; 8 positions match TRBD2. J was trimmed by 0 bases and V by 1 base; bases with no gene match: 7. The germline CDR1 and CDR2 sequences are SGHRS and YFSETQ. The CDR3 has 17 amino acids. The CDR3 nucleotides read TGCGCCAGCAGCTTGTGGGCGGGAGGCTCTAGCACAGATACGCAGTATTTT. It yields the protein CASSLWAGGSSTDTQYF. Full variable domain (rest looked up from reference TRBV5-1 and TRBJ2-3): KAGVTQTPRYLIKTRGQQVTLSCSPISGHRSVSWYQQTPGQGLQFLFEYFSETQRNKGNFPGRFSGRQFSNSRSEMNVSTLELGDSALYLCASSLWAGGSSTDTQYFGPGTRLTVL.

The chain carries TRBV4-2 and TRBJ1-2, with D maybe TRBD1 (5 bases). Trimming removed 4 bases at V and 4 bases at J, with 13 bases between. Per the germline V gene, CDR1 is LGHNA and CDR2 is YNFKEQ. This CDR3 contains 14 residues. The DNA of the CDR3 is TGTGCCAGCAGCCTAACCGGGACTCTCTATGGCTACACCTTC. Its protein is CASSLTGTLYGYTF.

The chain couples TRBV7-9 to TRBJ2-1; 12 bases align to TRBD2. Unmatched junction bases numbered 8, after V lost 4 bases and J lost 7 bases. In germline, CDR1 is SEHNR, CDR2 FQNEAQ (reference sequence). The CDR3 is 16 residues long. The CDR3 is CASSSMTSGRWNEQFF. CDR3 nucleotides: TGTGCCAGCAGCTCTATGACTAGCGGGAGATGGAATGAGCAGTTCTTC.

The rearrangement joins TRBV6-5 to TRBJ2-3, with D hard to call. The germline V gene has CDR1 MNHEY and CDR2 SVGAGI. V was clipped by 7 bases and J by 4 bases, with 18 bases between them. CDR3 length: 15 residues. CDR3 nucleotide sequence: TGTGCCAGCACGTCCACCGGGTCGGCTGCAGATACGCAGTATTTT. The encoded protein is CASTSTGSAADTQYF.

The gene calls are TRBV12-5 and TRBJ2-3, with D possibly matching TRBD2 (6 bases). From germline, CDR1 is LGHNT and CDR2 FRNRAP. The CDR3 has 13 residues. The V end was cut by 3 bases, the J end by 5 bases, with 9 bases between. Here the CDR3 reads CASGLTGGDTQYF. DNA of the CDR3: TGTGCTAGTGGTTTAACCGGGGGAGATACGCAGTATTTT.